A few counts support the clone carrying this T cell receptor (beta chain). There were TCR beta CDR3 regions amplified from RNA transcripts. HTBI primers were the set used in a first-round RT-PCR of the TCR CDR3. One entry per CDR3 protein results from TCRdb running MiXCR on the multiplex PCR reads. The sample holds 370,000 or so distinct CDR3 sequences, approximately 13% seen once. The CDR3 has 15 amino acids. Looked up from germline, CDR1 is SGHAT and CDR2 is FQNNGV. After removal of 1 base from V and 2 bases from J, the junction contained 5 bases not matched to a gene. This record comes from a study of T cells in Graves' hyperthyroidism and ophthalmopathy.

The receptor was isolated from a young man with Graves' hyperthyroidism that later progressed to Graves' ophthalmopathy. The sample comprised blood. V usage is TRBV11-2 and J usage is TRBJ2-7; 7 bases fit TRBD2. CDR3 nucleotides: TGTGCCAGCAGCTTAGTCGGGACTACCGCCTACGAGCAGTACTTC. Translating it yields CASSLVGTTAYEQYF. Full variable domain (outside the CDR3, taken from reference TRBV11-2 and TRBJ2-7): EAGVAQSPRYKIIEKRQSVAFWCNPISGHATLYWYQQILGQGPKLLIQFQNNGVVDDSQLPKDRFSAERLKGVDSTLKIQPAKLEDSAVYLCASSLVGTTAYEQYFGPGTRLTVT.